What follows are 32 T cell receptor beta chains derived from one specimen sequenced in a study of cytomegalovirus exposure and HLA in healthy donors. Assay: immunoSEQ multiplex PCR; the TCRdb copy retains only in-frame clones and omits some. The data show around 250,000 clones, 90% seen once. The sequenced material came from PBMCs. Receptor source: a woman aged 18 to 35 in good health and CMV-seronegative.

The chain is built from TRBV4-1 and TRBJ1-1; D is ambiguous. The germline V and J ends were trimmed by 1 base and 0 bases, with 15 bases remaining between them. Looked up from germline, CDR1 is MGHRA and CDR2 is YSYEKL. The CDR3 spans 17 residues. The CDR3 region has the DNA TGCGCCAGCAGCCAAGTGTTGCAGGCATACCTGAACACTGAAGCTTTCTTT. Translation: CASSQVLQAYLNTEAFF.

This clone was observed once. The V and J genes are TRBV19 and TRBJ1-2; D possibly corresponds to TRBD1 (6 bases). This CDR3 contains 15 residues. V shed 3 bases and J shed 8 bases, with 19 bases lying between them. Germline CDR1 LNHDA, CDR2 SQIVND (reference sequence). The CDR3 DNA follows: TGTGCCAGTAGTATGTCAGGGGCGGACCCTAAGGGCTACACCTTC. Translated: CASSMSGADPKGYTF.

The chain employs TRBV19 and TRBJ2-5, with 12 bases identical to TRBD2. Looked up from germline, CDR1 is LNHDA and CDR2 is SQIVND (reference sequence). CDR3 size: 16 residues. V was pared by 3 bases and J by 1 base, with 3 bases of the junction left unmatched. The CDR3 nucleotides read TGTGCCAGTAGTATTTGGACTAGCGGGGTCCAAGAGACCCAGTACTTC. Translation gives CASSIWTSGVQETQYF.

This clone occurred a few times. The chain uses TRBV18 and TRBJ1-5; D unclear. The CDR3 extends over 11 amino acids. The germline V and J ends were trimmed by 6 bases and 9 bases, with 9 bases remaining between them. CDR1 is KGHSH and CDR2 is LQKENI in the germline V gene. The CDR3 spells CASSPGGPQHF. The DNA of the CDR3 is TGTGCCAGCTCCCCCGGAGGGCCCCAGCATTTT.

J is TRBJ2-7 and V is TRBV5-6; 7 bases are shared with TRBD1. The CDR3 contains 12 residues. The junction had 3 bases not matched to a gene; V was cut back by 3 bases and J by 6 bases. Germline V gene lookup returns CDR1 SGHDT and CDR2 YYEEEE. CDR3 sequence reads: CASSYYRGEQYF. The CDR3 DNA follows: TGTGCCAGCAGCTACTACAGGGGCGAGCAGTACTTC.

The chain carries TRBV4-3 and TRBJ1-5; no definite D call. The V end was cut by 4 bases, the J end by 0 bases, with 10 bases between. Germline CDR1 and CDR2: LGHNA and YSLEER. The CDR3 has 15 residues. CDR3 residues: CASSLNRDSNQPQHF. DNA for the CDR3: TGCGCCAGCAGCCTAAACAGAGATAGCAATCAGCCCCAGCATTTT.

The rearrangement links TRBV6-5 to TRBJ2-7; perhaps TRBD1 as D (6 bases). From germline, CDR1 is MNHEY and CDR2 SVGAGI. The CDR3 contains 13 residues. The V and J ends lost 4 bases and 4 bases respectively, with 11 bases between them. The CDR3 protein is CASSSIQGYEQYV. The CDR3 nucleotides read TGTGCCAGCAGTTCGATTCAGGGGTACGAGCAGTACGTC.

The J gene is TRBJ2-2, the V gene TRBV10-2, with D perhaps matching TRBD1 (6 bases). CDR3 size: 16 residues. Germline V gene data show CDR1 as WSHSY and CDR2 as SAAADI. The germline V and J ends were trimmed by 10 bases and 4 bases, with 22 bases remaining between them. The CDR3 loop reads CATKSNRAQSTGELFF. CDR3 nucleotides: TGCGCCACCAAATCAAACAGGGCCCAGTCCACCGGGGAGCTGTTTTTT.

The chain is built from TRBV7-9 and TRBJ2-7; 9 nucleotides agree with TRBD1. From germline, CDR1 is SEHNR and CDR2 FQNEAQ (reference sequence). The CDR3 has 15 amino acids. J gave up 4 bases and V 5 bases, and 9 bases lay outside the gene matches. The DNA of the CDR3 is TGTGCCAGCAGCCCATCGGGACAGGGACTTTACGAGCAGTACTTC. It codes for CASSPSGQGLYEQYF. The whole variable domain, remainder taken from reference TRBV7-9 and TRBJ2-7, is DTGVSQNPRHKITKRGQNVTFRCDPISEHNRLYWYRQTLGQGPEFLTYFQNEAQLEKSRLLSDRFSAERPKGSFSTLEIQRTEQGDSAMYLCASSPSGQGLYEQYFGPGTRLTVT.

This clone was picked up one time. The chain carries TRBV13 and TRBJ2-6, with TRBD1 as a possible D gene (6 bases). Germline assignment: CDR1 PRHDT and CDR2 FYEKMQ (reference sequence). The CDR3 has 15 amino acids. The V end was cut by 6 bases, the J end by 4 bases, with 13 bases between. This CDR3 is CASRTTGTGANVLTF. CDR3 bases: TGTGCCAGCAGAACCACAGGGACCGGGGCCAACGTCCTGACTTTC.

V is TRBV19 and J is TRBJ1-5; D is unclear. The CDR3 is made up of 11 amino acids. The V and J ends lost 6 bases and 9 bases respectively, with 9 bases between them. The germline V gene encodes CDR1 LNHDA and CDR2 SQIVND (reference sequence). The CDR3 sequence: CASRLSRPQHF. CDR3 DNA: TGTGCCAGTAGACTTTCTAGGCCCCAGCATTTT.

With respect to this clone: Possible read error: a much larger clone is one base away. The CDR3, as DNA: TGTGCCAGCAGTGTAGCGGGGAATTCCCACAATGAGCAGTTCTTC. This codes for CASSVAGNSHNEQFF. The chain recombines TRBV27 with TRBJ2-1, with 8 nucleotides matching TRBD2. V shed 5 bases, J shed 5 bases, and the junction held 8 bases outside the gene matches. The germline V gene has CDR1 MNHEY and CDR2 SMNVEV (reference sequence). There are 15 residues in the CDR3.

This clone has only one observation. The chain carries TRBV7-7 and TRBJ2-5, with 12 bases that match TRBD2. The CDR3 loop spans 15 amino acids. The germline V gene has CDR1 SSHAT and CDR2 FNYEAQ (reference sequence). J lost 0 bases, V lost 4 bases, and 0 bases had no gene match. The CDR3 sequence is CASSWTSGDQETQYF. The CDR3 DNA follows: TGTGCCAGCAGCTGGACTAGCGGGGACCAAGAGACCCAGTACTTC.

CDR3 sequence (DNA): TGTGCCAGCAGTGAAGCACTGGACGGTAGAGGGTACGAGCAGTACTTC. Amino acids: CASSEALDGRGYEQYF. The gene calls are TRBV6-1 and TRBJ2-7; TRBD2 might be the D (5 bases). The CDR3 loop spans 16 amino acids. The V gene lost 0 bases and the J gene lost 4 bases, with 16 bases spanning the gap. Germline CDR1 MNHNS, CDR2 SASEGT.

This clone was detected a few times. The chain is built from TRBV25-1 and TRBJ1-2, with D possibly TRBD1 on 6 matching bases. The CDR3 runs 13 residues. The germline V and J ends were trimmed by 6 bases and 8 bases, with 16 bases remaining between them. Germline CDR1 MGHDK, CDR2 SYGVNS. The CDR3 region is CASSLQGAEGYTF. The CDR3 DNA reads TGTGCCAGCAGCCTACAGGGAGCGGAGGGCTACACCTTC.

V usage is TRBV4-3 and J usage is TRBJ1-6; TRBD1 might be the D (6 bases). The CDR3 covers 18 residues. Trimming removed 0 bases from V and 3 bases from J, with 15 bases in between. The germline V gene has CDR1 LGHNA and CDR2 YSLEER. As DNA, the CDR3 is TGCGCCAGCAGCCAAGACATAACGGGACAAAACTATAATTCACCCCTCCACTTT. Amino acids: CASSQDITGQNYNSPLHF.

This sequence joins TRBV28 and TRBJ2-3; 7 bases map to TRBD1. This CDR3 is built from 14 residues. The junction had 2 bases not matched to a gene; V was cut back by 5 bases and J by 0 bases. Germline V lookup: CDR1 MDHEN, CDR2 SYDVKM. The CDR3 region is CASSEGASTDTQYF. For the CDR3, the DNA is TGTGCCAGCAGTGAGGGGGCCAGCACAGATACGCAGTATTTT.

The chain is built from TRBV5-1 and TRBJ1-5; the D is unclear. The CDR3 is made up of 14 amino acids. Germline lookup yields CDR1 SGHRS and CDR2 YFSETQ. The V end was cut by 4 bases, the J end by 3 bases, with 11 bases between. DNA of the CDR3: TGCGCCAGCAGCCCAGGACTGATCAATCAGCCCCAGCATTTT. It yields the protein CASSPGLINQPQHF.

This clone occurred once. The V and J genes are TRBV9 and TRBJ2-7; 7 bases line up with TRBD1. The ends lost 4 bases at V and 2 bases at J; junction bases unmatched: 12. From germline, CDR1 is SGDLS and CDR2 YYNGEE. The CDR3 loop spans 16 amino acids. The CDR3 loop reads CASSSFQGGPTYEQYF. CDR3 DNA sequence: TGTGCCAGCAGCTCCTTCCAAGGGGGCCCCACCTACGAGCAGTACTTC.

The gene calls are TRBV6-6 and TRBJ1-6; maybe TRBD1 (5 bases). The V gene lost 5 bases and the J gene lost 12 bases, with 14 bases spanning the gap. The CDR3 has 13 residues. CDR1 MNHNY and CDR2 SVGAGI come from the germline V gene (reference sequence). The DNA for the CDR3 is TGTGCCAGCAGTCTCGAACCGGGGGAACCCCTCCACTTT. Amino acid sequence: CASSLEPGEPLHF.

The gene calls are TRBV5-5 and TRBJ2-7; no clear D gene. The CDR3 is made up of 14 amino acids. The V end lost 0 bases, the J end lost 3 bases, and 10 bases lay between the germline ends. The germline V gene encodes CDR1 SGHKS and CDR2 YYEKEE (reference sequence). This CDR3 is CASSLVGQDYEQYF. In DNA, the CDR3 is TGTGCCAGCAGCTTGGTAGGTCAGGACTACGAGCAGTACTTC.

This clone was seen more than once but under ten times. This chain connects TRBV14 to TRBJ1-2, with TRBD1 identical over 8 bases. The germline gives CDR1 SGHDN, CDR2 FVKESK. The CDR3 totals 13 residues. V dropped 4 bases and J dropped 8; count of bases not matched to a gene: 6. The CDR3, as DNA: TGTGCCAGCAGCCGTGGACAGGGAGGAGGCTACACCTTC. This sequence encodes CASSRGQGGGYTF.

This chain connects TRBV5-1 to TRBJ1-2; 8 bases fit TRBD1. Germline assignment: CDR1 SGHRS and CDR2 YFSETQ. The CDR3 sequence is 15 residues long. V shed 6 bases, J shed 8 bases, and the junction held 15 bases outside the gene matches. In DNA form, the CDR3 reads TGCGCCAGCAACCGCGGCCCGGACAGGGTGCGAGGCTACACCTTC. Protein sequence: CASNRGPDRVRGYTF.

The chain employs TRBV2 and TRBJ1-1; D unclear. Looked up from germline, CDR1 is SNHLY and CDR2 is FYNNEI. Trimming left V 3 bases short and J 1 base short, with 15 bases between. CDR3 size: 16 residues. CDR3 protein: CASSDNAEGSNTEAFF. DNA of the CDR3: TGTGCCAGCAGTGATAATGCTGAGGGATCGAACACTGAAGCTTTCTTT.

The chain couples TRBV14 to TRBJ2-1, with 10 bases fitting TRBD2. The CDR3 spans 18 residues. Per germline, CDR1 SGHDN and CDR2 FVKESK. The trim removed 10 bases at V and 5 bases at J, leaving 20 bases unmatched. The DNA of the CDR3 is TGTGCCAACGATCGGACTAGCGGCCATAACTCAGATAACAATGAGCAGTTCTTC. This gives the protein CANDRTSGHNSDNNEQFF.

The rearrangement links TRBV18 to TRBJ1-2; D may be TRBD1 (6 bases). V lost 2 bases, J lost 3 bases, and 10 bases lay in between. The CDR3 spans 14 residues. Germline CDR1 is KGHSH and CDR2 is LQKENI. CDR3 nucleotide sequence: TGTGCCAGCTCACCAGGCGCAGGGGACTATGGCTACACCTTC. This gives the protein CASSPGAGDYGYTF.

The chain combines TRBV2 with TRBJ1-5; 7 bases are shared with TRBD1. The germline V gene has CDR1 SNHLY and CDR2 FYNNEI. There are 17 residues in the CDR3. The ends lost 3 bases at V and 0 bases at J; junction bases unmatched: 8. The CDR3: CASSDAPGQYSNQPQHF. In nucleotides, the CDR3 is TGTGCCAGCAGTGATGCGCCGGGACAGTATAGCAATCAGCCCCAGCATTTT.

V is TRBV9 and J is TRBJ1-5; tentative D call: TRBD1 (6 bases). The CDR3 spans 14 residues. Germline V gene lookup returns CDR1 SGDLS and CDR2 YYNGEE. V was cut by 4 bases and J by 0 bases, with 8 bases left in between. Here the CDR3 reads CASSQGYSNQPQHF. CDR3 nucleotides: TGTGCCAGCAGCCAGGGGTATAGCAATCAGCCCCAGCATTTT.

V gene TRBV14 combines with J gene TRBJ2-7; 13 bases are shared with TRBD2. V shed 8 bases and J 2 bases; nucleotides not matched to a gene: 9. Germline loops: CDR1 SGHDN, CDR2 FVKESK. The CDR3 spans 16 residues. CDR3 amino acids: CASAGLAGNGAYEQYF. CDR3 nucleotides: TGTGCCAGCGCGGGACTAGCGGGGAATGGGGCCTACGAGCAGTACTTC.

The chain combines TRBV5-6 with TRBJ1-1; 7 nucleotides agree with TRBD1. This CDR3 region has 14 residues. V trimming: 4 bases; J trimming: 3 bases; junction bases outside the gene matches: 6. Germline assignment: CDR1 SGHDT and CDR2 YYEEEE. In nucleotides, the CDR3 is TGTGCCAGCAGCGTGACAGGGCCTCACACTGAAGCTTTCTTT. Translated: CASSVTGPHTEAFF.

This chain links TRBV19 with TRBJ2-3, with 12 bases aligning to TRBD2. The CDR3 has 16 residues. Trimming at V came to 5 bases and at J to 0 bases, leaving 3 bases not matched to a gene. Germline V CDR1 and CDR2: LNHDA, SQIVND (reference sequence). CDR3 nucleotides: TGTGCCAGTAGTCCGCTAGCGGGGGGGAGCACAGATACGCAGTATTTT. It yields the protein CASSPLAGGSTDTQYF.

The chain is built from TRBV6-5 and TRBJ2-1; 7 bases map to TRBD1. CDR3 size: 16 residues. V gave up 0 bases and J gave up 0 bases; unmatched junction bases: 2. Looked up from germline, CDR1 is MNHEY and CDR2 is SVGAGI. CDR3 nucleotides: TGTGCCAGCAGTTACTCGTCAGGGGGCTCCTACAATGAGCAGTTCTTC. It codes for CASSYSSGGSYNEQFF.